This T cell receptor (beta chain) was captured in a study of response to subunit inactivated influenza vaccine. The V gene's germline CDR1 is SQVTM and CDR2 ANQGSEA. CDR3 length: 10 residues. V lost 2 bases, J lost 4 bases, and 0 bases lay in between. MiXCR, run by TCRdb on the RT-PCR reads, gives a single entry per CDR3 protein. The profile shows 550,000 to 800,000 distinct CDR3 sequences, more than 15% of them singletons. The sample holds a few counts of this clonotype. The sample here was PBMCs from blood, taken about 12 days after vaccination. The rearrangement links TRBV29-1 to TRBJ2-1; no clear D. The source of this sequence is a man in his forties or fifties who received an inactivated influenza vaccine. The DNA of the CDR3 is TGCAGCGTTGAATACAATGAGCAGTTCTTC. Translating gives CSVEYNEQFF.